A selection of T cell receptor beta chains follows, all from one sample in a study of T cells in localized non-small cell lung cancer. Produced via immunoSEQ multiplex PCR; TCRdb's table is partial and in-frame only. In the table there are about 28,000 clones, about 90% of which are singletons. Sequenced here: peripheral blood, sampled before any cancer treatment. These receptors came from a woman aged 40-69 years with stage I lung adenocarcinoma. Each CDR3 is given with its conserved first and last residue. The D gene is left open where the match is weak. Not all rows give a size; the values are once, few, many and, for expanded clones, a class.

J gene	D gene	V gene	clone size	CDR3 DNA	CDR3 protein
TRBJ1-1	TRBD1	TRBV9	.	TGTGCCAGCAGCGGGGACAGGGTGAACACTGAAGCTTTCTTT	CASSGDRVNTEAFF
TRBJ2-7	.	TRBV19	once	TGTGCCAGTAGCGGCGGGGCAAACTCCTACGAGCAGTACTTC	CASSGGANSYEQYF
TRBJ1-1	.	TRBV11-2	once	TGTGCCAGCAGCTCCCCCGGGACTGAAGCTTTCTTT	CASSSPGTEAFF
TRBJ1-5	.	TRBV19	.	TGTGCCAGTAGCTCCAGTTCTCAGGTTCAGCCCCAGCATTTT	CASSSSSQVQPQHF
TRBJ1-2	.	TRBV7-2	.	TGTGCCAGCAGCTTAGAAGCCGCGACTAACTATGGCTACACCTTC	CASSLEAATNYGYTF
TRBJ2-7	TRBD1	TRBV5-7	.	TGTGCCAGCAGCTTGGCCGGCCGGACAGGGTCCTTTTACGAGCAGTACTTC	CASSLAGRTGSFYEQYF
TRBJ2-2	.	TRBV15	.	TGTGCCACCAGCGGAGGGACGGTGAACACCGGGGAGCTGTTTTTT	CATSGGTVNTGELFF
TRBJ1-2	TRBD1	TRBV29-1	.	TGCAGCGTTGGAACTGGGCAGGGGGCACGGGGTGGCTACACCTTC	CSVGTGQGARGGYTF
TRBJ1-2	.	TRBV11-2	.	TGTGCCAGCAGCTTAAAGGAGGGGAGATTTAACTATGGCTACACCTTC	CASSLKEGRFNYGYTF
TRBJ1-1	TRBD1	TRBV30	.	TGTGCCTGGAGTGGGGGGACAGGACCATTGAACACTGAAGCTTTCTTT	CAWSGGTGPLNTEAFF
TRBJ2-1	.	TRBV27	.	TGTGCCAGCAGATCCGAGGCAGGCGGGATTAGCAATGAGCAGTTCTTC	CASRSEAGGISNEQFF
TRBJ2-7	.	TRBV5-1	.	TGCGCCAGCAGCTTGGGGGCTGGGGGGTACGAGCAGTACTTC	CASSLGAGGYEQYF
TRBJ1-1	.	TRBV5-4	once	TGTGCCAGCAGCTTGGGGTTGCAGGGCCCGAACACTGAAGCTTTCTTT	CASSLGLQGPNTEAFF
TRBJ1-6	.	TRBV2	.	TGTGCCAGCAGTGAACAGGGTCGTAATTCACCCCTCCACTTT	CASSEQGRNSPLHF
TRBJ2-5	.	TRBV14	.	TGTGCCAGCAGCCAAGAAAGGGGCGCGTGGGAGACCCAGTACTTC	CASSQERGAWETQYF
TRBJ2-3	.	TRBV5-4	.	TGTGCCAGCAACGACGGAAATACGCAGTATTTT	CASNDGNTQYF
TRBJ1-5	.	TRBV18	once	TGTGCCAGCTCACCACTACGAGTAAGGGATGGTAGCAATCAGCCCCAGCATTTT	CASSPLRVRDGSNQPQHF
TRBJ1-1	.	TRBV7-8	.	TGTGCCAGCAGCTTAATGGAAGGGAACACTGAAGCTTTCTTT	CASSLMEGNTEAFF
TRBJ1-4	.	TRBV29-1	.	TGCAGCGTTGGAGAGGGAAACGACGAAAAACTGTTTTTT	CSVGEGNDEKLFF
TRBJ1-6	TRBD1	TRBV6-5	.	TGTGCCAGCAGTTACAGACAGGGAAACTCACCCCTCCACTTT	CASSYRQGNSPLHF
TRBJ2-2	.	TRBV11-3	.	TGTGCCAGCAGCTTAGATTGGGCTGGAACTAACACCGGGGAGCTGTTTTTT	CASSLDWAGTNTGELFF
TRBJ1-1	.	TRBV6-1	.	TGTGCCAGCAGTGTCGGGACGTCTTCAGCTTTCTTT	CASSVGTSSAFF
TRBJ2-1	TRBD1	TRBV30	.	TGTGCCTGGGACCGGGACAGGGTTGGAAATGAGCAGTTCTTC	CAWDRDRVGNEQFF
TRBJ1-1	.	TRBV19	few	TGTGCCAGTAGCGTAGGGGGGATCACCACTGAAGCTTTCTTT	CASSVGGITTEAFF
TRBJ1-2	.	TRBV6-5	.	TGTGCCAGCAGTTACTCCCAGGCCCCCTATGGCTACACCTTC	CASSYSQAPYGYTF
TRBJ2-7	.	TRBV4-3	.	TGCGCCAGCAGCCACAGGGGCAGCTCCTACGAGCAGTACTTC	CASSHRGSSYEQYF
TRBJ2-1	TRBD2	TRBV11-3	.	TGTGCCAGCAGCGCCAGACTAGCGGGTAAGAAAGGCTCCTACAATGAGCAGTTCTTC	CASSARLAGKKGSYNEQFF
TRBJ1-4	.	TRBV20-1	.	TGCAGTGCTGTAGGGCCCTCCAAACTGTTTTTT	CSAVGPSKLFF
TRBJ1-4	.	TRBV6-1	.	TGTGCCAGCAGTGAAGATCAGGGCCGCACTAATGAAAAACTGTTTTTT	CASSEDQGRTNEKLFF
TRBJ2-5	.	TRBV19	.	TGTGCCAGTAGTATTTGGTCGAGTTCCCGAGAGACCCAGTACTTC	CASSIWSSSRETQYF
TRBJ1-1	.	TRBV5-6	.	TGTGCCAGCACCGCCGGTGGATGGGGTATCAGGGGCACTGAAGCTTTCTTT	CASTAGGWGIRGTEAFF
TRBJ2-7	TRBD2	TRBV18	.	TGTGCCAGCTCAATAGCGGGAGGGTCCTACGAGCAGTACTTC	CASSIAGGSYEQYF
TRBJ1-1	.	TRBV5-1	.	TGCGCCAGCAGCTTGAGGGCCGCGGACACTGAAGCTTTCTTT	CASSLRAADTEAFF
TRBJ1-1	TRBD1	TRBV19	.	TGTGCCAGTAGAAAACAGGGGGGGATAGTTTTCACTGAAGCTTTCTTT	CASRKQGGIVFTEAFF
TRBJ2-5	.	TRBV5-8	.	TGTGCCAGCAGCTTGGGGCTGAGAGAGACCCAGTACTTC	CASSLGLRETQYF
TRBJ2-1	.	TRBV11-2	.	TGTGCCAGCAGCCCCACCGGGTTTCGGTCCTACAATGAGCAGTTCTTC	CASSPTGFRSYNEQFF
TRBJ2-3	.	TRBV5-1	.	TGCGCCAGCAGCTCCCCGGGGGGCACAGATACGCAGTATTTT	CASSSPGGTDTQYF
TRBJ1-1	.	TRBV9	.	TGTGCCAGCAGCGTTCAGTTGTCGAATTCTGAAGCTTTCTTT	CASSVQLSNSEAFF
TRBJ2-5	TRBD2	TRBV28	.	TGTGCCAGCAGTCCAACTAGCGAAGGGGACCAAGAGACCCAGTACTTC	CASSPTSEGDQETQYF
TRBJ2-5	.	TRBV5-1	.	TGCGCCAGCAGCGAGGTTACACAGGGGGGGGAGACCCAGTACTTC	CASSEVTQGGETQYF
TRBJ1-1	.	TRBV5-1	.	TGCGCCAGCAGCACTACCGGACGTGACACTGAAGCTTTCTTT	CASSTTGRDTEAFF